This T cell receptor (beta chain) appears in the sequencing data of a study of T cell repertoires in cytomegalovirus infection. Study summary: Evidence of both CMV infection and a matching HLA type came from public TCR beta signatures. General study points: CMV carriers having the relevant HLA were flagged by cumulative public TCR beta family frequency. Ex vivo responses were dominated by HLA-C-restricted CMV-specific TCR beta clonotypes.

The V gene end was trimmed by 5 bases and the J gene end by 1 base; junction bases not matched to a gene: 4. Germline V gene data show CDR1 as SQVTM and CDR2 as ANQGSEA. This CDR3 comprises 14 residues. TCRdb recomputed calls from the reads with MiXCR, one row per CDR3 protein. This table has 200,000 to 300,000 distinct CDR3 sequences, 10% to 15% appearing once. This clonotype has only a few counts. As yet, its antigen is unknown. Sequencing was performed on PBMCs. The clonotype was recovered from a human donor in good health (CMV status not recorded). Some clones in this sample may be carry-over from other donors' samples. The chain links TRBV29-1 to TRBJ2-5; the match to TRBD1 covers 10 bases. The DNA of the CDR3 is TGCAGCGTTTGGACAGGGGGAGGCCAAGAGACCCAGTACTTC. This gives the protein CSVWTGGGQETQYF. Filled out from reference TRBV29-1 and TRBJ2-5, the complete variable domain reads SAVISQKPSRDICQRGTSLTIQCQVDSQVTMMFWYRQQPGQSLTLIATANQGSEATYESGFVIDKFPISRPNLTFSTLTVSNMSPEDSSIYLCSVWTGGGQETQYFGPGTRLLVL.